Presented here are 26 T cell receptor beta chains from one specimen sequenced in a study of T cells in women clearing cervical HPV infection. Assay used: immunoSEQ multiplex PCR; TCRdb lists only in-frame clones, some missing. The specimen's table records fewer than 25,000 clones. The sample was blood buffy coat. These receptors were obtained from a woman between 18 and 75 years old with a cervical HPV16 infection that either progressed to CIN3+ or cleared (not recorded which).

Notes on this clone: Read data end 3 residues before the CDR3 end; the end is taken from the germline J gene. The chain joins TRBV19 to TRBJ2-4, with a possible D match to TRBD1 (6 bases). The germline V gene has CDR1 LNHDA and CDR2 SQIVND (reference sequence). The CDR3 covers 13 residues. CDR3 in amino acids: CASTRTDPYGQYF. The covered CDR3 bases are TGTGCCAGTACCAGGACAGACCCTTATGGT. Together with reference TRBV19 and TRBJ2-4, the CDR3 gives the full variable domain: DGGITQSPKYLFRKEGQNVTLSCEQNLNHDAMYWYRQDPGQGLRLIYYSQIVNDFQKGDIAEGYSVSREKKESFPLTVTSAQKNPTAFYLCASTRTDPYGQYFGAGTRLSVL.

Turning to this clone: A read error may produce the germline difference seen at one junction end. With the read ending 3 residues before the CDR3 end, the germline J gene is used to fill in that end. The rearrangement joins TRBV6-1 to TRBJ1-2; 7 bases map to TRBD1. In germline, CDR1 is MNHNS, CDR2 SASEGT. This CDR3 spans 14 amino acids. The covered CDR3 bases are TGTGCCAGCAGTGAAACCGGACAGGTGTATGAC. This gives the protein CASSETGQVYD. The full CDR3 protein is CASSETGQVYDYTF.

Note on this clone: The CDR3 is cut off 3 residues early in the read; its end comes from the germline J gene. The V call is TRBV5-6, the J call TRBJ2-7; 7 nucleotides agree with TRBD2. CDR1 and CDR2 (germline): SGHDT, YYEEEE. The CDR3 is 13 residues long. V shed 0 bases and J 3 bases; nucleotides not matched to a gene: 0. This chain's CDR3 is CASSLGGGYEQYF. Partial CDR3 DNA: TGTGCCAGCAGCTTGGGGGGGGGCTACGAG.

Note on this clone: The CDR3 goes on 3 residues after the read ends, and that part is filled in from the germline J gene. The rearrangement uses TRBV5-1 and TRBJ1-5; D perhaps matches TRBD1 (5 bases). Trimming took off 0 bases at V and 0 bases at J, with 7 bases between the two ends. In germline, CDR1 is SGHRS, CDR2 YFSETQ. CDR3 length: 15 amino acids. Partial CDR3 DNA: TGCGCCAGCAGCTTGGGGGGCGCTAGCAATCAGCCC. This sequence encodes CASSLGGASNQP. From start to end, the CDR3 is CASSLGGASNQPQHF.

CDR3 bases read: TGTGCCGGGGCAGGGGGAAACAATCAGCCC. It codes for CAGAGGNNQP. The entire CDR3 is CAGAGGNNQPQHF. V usage is TRBV19 and J usage is TRBJ1-5; TRBD1 agrees at 7 bases. The CDR3 goes on 3 residues after the read ends, and that part is filled in from the germline J gene. The CDR3 length is 13 residues. The V and J ends lost 11 bases and 3 bases, in that order; junction bases with no gene match: 7. Germline CDR1 LNHDA, CDR2 SQIVND (reference sequence).

To note about this clone: The CDR3 extends 3 residues past the end of the read, so its final part is completed from the germline J gene. The J gene is TRBJ2-7, the V gene TRBV20-1; D is perhaps TRBD1 (5 bases). The CDR3 extends over 15 amino acids. CDR1 is DFQATT, CDR2 SNEGSKA, per germline (reference sequence). The ends were cut back, 1 base at V and 2 bases at J, with 15 bases in the middle. The sequenced CDR3 bases are TGCAGTGCTAGAGTTTTAGGACAAAGGGCCTACGAG. Amino acid sequence: CSARVLGQRAYE. The whole CDR3 sequence reads CSARVLGQRAYEQYF.

Comments on this clone: The read terminates 3 residues ahead of where the CDR3 ends, so the germline J gene completes it. The chain links TRBV11-2 to TRBJ1-2; unclear D gene. CDR1 SGHAT and CDR2 FQNNGV come from the germline V gene. The CDR3 length is 13 residues. V lost 1 base and J lost 1, with 4 bases in between. Incomplete CDR3 DNA: TGTGCCAGCAGCTTAGTCAGTAACTATGGC. The encoded protein is CASSLVSNYG. The entire CDR3 protein is CASSLVSNYGYTF. Full variable domain (remainder filled in from reference TRBV11-2 and TRBJ1-2): EAGVAQSPRYKIIEKRQSVAFWCNPISGHATLYWYQQILGQGPKLLIQFQNNGVVDDSQLPKDRFSAERLKGVDSTLKIQPAKLEDSAVYLCASSLVSNYGYTFGSGTRLTVV.

Comments on this clone: The sequence runs out 3 residues before the end of the CDR3; the remainder is reconstructed from the germline J gene. This chain uses TRBV10-1 with TRBJ2-2; TRBD2 might be the D (6 bases). This CDR3 is 16 amino acids long. The V end lost 5 bases, the J end lost 6 bases, and 19 bases lay between the germline ends. Germline V gene lookup returns CDR1 WNHNN and CDR2 SYGVQD (reference sequence). CDR3 sequence: CASSHTSPQWAGELFF. CDR3 bases read: TGCGCCAGCAGTCATACTAGCCCCCAATGGGCCGGGGAG.

With regard to this clone: The read falls 3 residues short of the CDR3 end, and the missing part is taken from the germline J gene. The J gene is TRBJ1-1, the V gene TRBV30; 10 bases are a match to TRBD1. Trimming at V came to 5 bases and at J to 1 base, leaving 1 base not matched to a gene. The CDR3 runs 13 residues. Germline-derived CDR1 and CDR2 are GTSNPN and SVGIG (reference sequence). Incomplete CDR3 DNA: TGTGCCTGGGACAGGGGGCAGAACACTGAA. Translation gives CAWDRGQNTE. The complete CDR3 sequence is CAWDRGQNTEAFF.

The CDR3 DNA, read in part, is TGCAGTGCTAGGAAGCAGGGGGGTGAG. Residues: CSARKQGGE. The full CDR3 sequence reads CSARKQGGEQFF. The genes are TRBV20-1 and TRBJ2-1; TRBD1 is a possible D gene (7 bases). The CDR3 end is not reached by the read, which stops 3 residues before it; the germline J gene fills it in. The CDR3 loop spans 12 amino acids. Germline CDR1 DFQATT, CDR2 SNEGSKA (reference sequence). The V end was cut by 3 bases, the J end by 9 bases, with 12 bases between.

In the case of this clone: The read gets to within 3 residues of the CDR3 end, and the germline J gene fills in the rest. The chain uses TRBV6-1 and TRBJ2-4; possible D gene TRBD1, 6 bases. The CDR3 contains 16 residues. Germline values: CDR1 MNHNS, CDR2 SASEGT. V was clipped by 4 bases and J by 8 bases, with 21 bases between them. The part of the CDR3 DNA that was read is TGTGCCAGCAGTGCGAGACCTACAGGGATTCGGGACATT. This translates into CASSARPTGIRDI. The full CDR3 protein reads CASSARPTGIRDIQYF.

As for this clone: The CDR3 goes on 3 residues after the read ends, and that part is filled in from the germline J gene. The rearrangement links TRBV11-3 to TRBJ2-5, with TRBD2 identical over 11 bases. The junction had 2 bases not matched to a gene; V was cut back by 1 base and J by 4 bases. The CDR3 totals 15 residues. Germline assignment: CDR1 SGHNT and CDR2 YENEEA. The sequenced CDR3 bases are TGTGCCAGCAGCTTAGGCGGACTAGCGGGAGAGACC. Its protein is CASSLGGLAGET. From start to end, the CDR3 is CASSLGGLAGETQYF.

Its frequency marks this clone as medium-sized. Read sequence stops 3 residues before the CDR3 end, and the germline J gene provides the missing end. The V and J genes are TRBV14 and TRBJ2-1; 9 bases agree with TRBD2. The CDR3 has 17 residues. With 0 bases clipped from V and 2 bases from J, the junction kept 5 bases outside the gene matches. Germline assignment: CDR1 SGHDN and CDR2 FVKESK. CDR3 bases read: TGTGCCAGCAGCCAAGAATTGGGCGGGAGGGCCTACAATGAG. Protein product: CASSQELGGRAYNE. The CDR3 as a whole reads CASSQELGGRAYNEQFF.

For this clone: The read terminates 3 residues ahead of where the CDR3 ends, so the germline J gene completes it. V is TRBV7-8 and J is TRBJ2-2, with D unclear. This CDR3 comprises 18 residues. Per the germline V gene, CDR1 is SGHVS and CDR2 is FQNEAQ. The covered CDR3 bases are TGTGCCAGCAGCTTAGGCTTTAACAGCCGCTCCTATAATTCACCG. Protein: CASSLGFNSRSYNSP. The full CDR3 protein is CASSLGFNSRSYNSPLFF.

CDR3 protein: CASSIINSPYGYTF. Partial CDR3 DNA: TGTGCCAGTAGTATAATCAACAGCCCCTATGGC. The chain is built from TRBV19 and TRBJ1-2; no definite D call. Coverage ceases 3 residues before the CDR3 finishes, and the germline J gene fills in the end. CDR3 length equals 14 residues. Germline V gene sequence: CDR1 LNHDA, CDR2 SQIVND (reference sequence). The germline V and J ends were trimmed by 2 bases and 4 bases, with 11 bases remaining between them.

Regarding this clone: Read sequence stops 3 residues before the CDR3 end, and the germline J gene provides the missing end. The V gene is TRBV5-6, the J gene TRBJ2-3; 9 nucleotides line up with TRBD1. This CDR3 has 15 residues. CDR1 and CDR2 from the germline V gene are SGHDT and YYEEEE. The covered CDR3 bases are TGTGCCAGCAGCACAACAGGGGGCTCCCAAGAGACG. This sequence encodes CASSTTGGSQET. The whole CDR3 region reads CASSTTGGSQETQYF. Variable domain in full (rest from reference TRBV5-6 and TRBJ2-3): DAGVTQSPTHLIKTRGQQVTLRCSPKSGHDTVSWYQQALGQGPQFIFQYYEEEERQRGNFPDRFSGHQFPNYSSELNVNALLLGDSALYLCASSTTGGSQETQYFGPGTRLTVL.

As for this clone: At one boundary the junction diverges from the germline segment, which might be a read error. The CDR3 end falls 3 residues outside the read, so it is completed with the germline J gene. The J gene is TRBJ2-5, the V gene TRBV7-7, with 8 bases aligning to TRBD2. This CDR3 comprises 15 residues. Germline lookup yields CDR1 SSHAT and CDR2 FNYEAQ (reference sequence). CDR3: CASSLGSGARETQYF. The covered CDR3 bases are TGTGCTAGCAGCTTAGGTAGCGGGGCAAGGGAGACC. Drawing the rest from reference TRBV7-7 and TRBJ2-5, the complete variable domain is GAGVSQSPRYKVTKRGQDVTLRCDPISSHATLYWYQQALGQGPEFLTYFNYEAQPDKSGLPSDRFSAERPEGSISTLTIQRTEQRDSAMYRCASSLGSGARETQYFGPGTRLLVL.

CDR3 DNA, as far as it was read: TGTGCCAGCAGCTTACTTGGGGGACAAGAGACG. Translation: CASSLLGGQET. The whole CDR3 region reads CASSLLGGQETQYF. The genes are TRBV7-9 and TRBJ2-3; maybe TRBD1 (6 bases). The sequence runs out 3 residues before the end of the CDR3; the remainder is reconstructed from the germline J gene. CDR3 size: 14 residues. In germline, CDR1 is SEHNR, CDR2 FQNEAQ (reference sequence).

Remarks on this clone: With the read ending 3 residues before the CDR3 end, the germline J gene is used to fill in that end. This rearrangement joins TRBV5-1 to TRBJ1-1; D unresolved. CDR1 is SGHRS, CDR2 YFSETQ, per germline. Deletions cut 0 bases from V and 2 bases from J, with 17 bases between. The CDR3 consists of 17 residues. The DNA read from the CDR3 is TGCGCCAGCAGCTTGGGAGTGCAGGCACGGGGTAACACTGAA. It encodes CASSLGVQARGNTE. The full CDR3 is CASSLGVQARGNTEAFF.

Notes on this clone: The sequence runs out 3 residues before the end of the CDR3; the remainder is reconstructed from the germline J gene. The V call is TRBV11-1, the J call TRBJ2-1; the D is unclear. The germline V gene has CDR1 SGHAT and CDR2 FQDESV (reference sequence). Trimming removed 2 bases at V and 8 bases at J, with 10 bases between. The CDR3 length is 13 residues. CDR3 sequence: CASSLREFDEQFF. The CDR3 bases that were read are TGTGCCAGCAGCTTACGCGAGTTCGATGAG. The entire variable domain, with the rest obtained from reference TRBV11-1 and TRBJ2-1, is as follows: EAEVAQSPRYKITEKSQAVAFWCDPISGHATLYWYRQILGQGPELLVQFQDESVVDDSQLPKDRFSAERLKGVDSTLKIQPAELGDSAMYLCASSLREFDEQFFGPGTRLTVL.

On this clone itself: With the read ending 3 residues before the CDR3 end, the germline J gene is used to fill in that end. The chain joins TRBV28 to TRBJ2-7; 9 bases are shared with TRBD2. CDR1 and CDR2 (germline): MDHEN, SYDVKM. V was clipped by 3 bases and J by 2 bases; unmatched bases: 11. The CDR3 length is 17 residues. The part of the CDR3 DNA that was read is TGTGCCAGCAGTTTCTGGCAGAGTAGCGGGAGAACCTACGAG. This gives the protein CASSFWQSSGRTYE. From start to end, the CDR3 is CASSFWQSSGRTYEQYF.

About this clone: With the read ending 3 residues before the CDR3 end, the germline J gene is used to fill in that end. J is TRBJ1-2 and V is TRBV6-1; 7 positions agree with TRBD1. After removal of 5 bases from V and 5 bases from J, the junction contained 8 bases not matched to a gene. The CDR3 spans 14 residues. Germline CDR1 and CDR2: MNHNS and SASEGT. The CDR3 is CASSKGTESYGYTF. The sequenced part of the CDR3 DNA is TGTGCCAGCAGTAAAGGGACAGAATCTTATGGC.

Details on this clone: The missing CDR3 end, 3 residues past where the read stops, is filled in from the germline J gene. This chain joins TRBV2 and TRBJ1-2, with D perhaps TRBD1 (5 bases). This CDR3 is 16 amino acids long. Germline V gene lookup returns CDR1 SNHLY and CDR2 FYNNEI. The sequenced CDR3 bases are TGTGCCAGCAGTGAAACTTACGGGGGGAGACCTACGAAC. This sequence encodes CASSETYGGRPTN. The CDR3, in full, reads CASSETYGGRPTNYTF. Together with reference TRBV2 and TRBJ1-2, the CDR3 gives the full variable domain: EPEVTQTPSHQVTQMGQEVILRCVPISNHLYFYWYRQILGQKVEFLVSFYNNEISEKSEIFDDQFSVERPDGSNFTLKIRSTKLEDSAMYFCASSETYGGRPTNYTFGSGTRLTVV.

With regard to this clone: With the read ending 3 residues before the CDR3 end, the germline J gene is used to fill in that end. This chain links TRBV18 with TRBJ2-3; 7 bases align to TRBD2. The CDR3 loop spans 20 amino acids. V gave up 2 bases and J gave up 0 bases; unmatched junction bases: 17. Germline V CDR1 and CDR2: KGHSH, LQKENI. CDR3: CASSPRRASGRVTSTDTQYF. CDR3 DNA (partial): TGTGCCAGCTCACCAAGAAGGGCTAGCGGAAGGGTGACTAGCACAGATACG.

A note on this clone: The read ends 3 residues shy of where the CDR3 ends; the end is completed using the germline J gene. The genes are TRBV19 and TRBJ2-3, with 7 bases aligning to TRBD2. Germline assignment: CDR1 LNHDA and CDR2 SQIVND (reference sequence). The CDR3 is made up of 15 amino acids. The junction had 7 bases not matched to a gene; V was cut back by 2 bases and J by 5 bases. The sequenced part of the CDR3 DNA is TGTGCCAGTAGTATACTCCTAGCGGAGGAAGATACG. It translates to CASSILLAEEDT. The entire CDR3 protein is CASSILLAEEDTQYF.

A word on this clone: The sequence runs out 3 residues before the end of the CDR3; the remainder is reconstructed from the germline J gene. The V and J genes are TRBV5-8 and TRBJ1-2, with a possible D match to TRBD1 (6 bases). Germline V gene lookup returns CDR1 SGHTS and CDR2 YDEGEE. Trimming cost V 8 bases and J 4 bases, with 15 bases left between them. The CDR3 has 13 residues. The CDR3 bases that were read are TGTGCCAGTATAGAAGGACAGTTCTATGGC. It codes for CASIEGQFYG. The whole CDR3 protein is CASIEGQFYGYTF.